Listed here is a single TCR beta chain. The CDR3 runs to 17 residues. Random hexamers served to reverse transcribe roughly 0.5 to 1 ug RNA. One entry per CDR3 protein, called by TCRdb with MiXCR from the immunoSEQ multiplex PCR reads. The repertoire holds about 240,000 distinct CDR3 sequences, with 90% to 96% as singletons. The data originate from a study of CD8 T cells in Susac syndrome. Study at large: Patients with Susac syndrome were therapy-naive, on corticosteroids, or on intravenous immunoglobulin alone at blood draw.

Material for sequencing was CD4+ T cells from PBMCs. V is TRBV21-1 and J is TRBJ2-7; no check of the table's D call, TRBD1, against the DNA was made. TRBV21-1 is tagged as a pseudogene. The receptor was derived from a human donor with Susac syndrome. This chain's CDR3 is CASSKALRTGLSYEQYF. DNA for the CDR3: TGTGCCAGCAGCAAAGCGCTACGGACAGGGCTTTCCTACGAGCAGTACTTC.